The rows below give T cell receptor beta chains drawn from one sample of a study of cytomegalovirus exposure and HLA in healthy donors. Sequencing was performed with immunoSEQ multiplex PCR; in TCRdb, only in-frame clones are kept and a portion is missing. This sample has 50,000 or so clones, with about three quarters found just once. The sample was PBMCs. These receptors originate from a woman aged 40 to 50 in good health and CMV-seropositive. CDR3s include the opening cysteine and the closing phenylalanine or tryptophan. Each record gives: clone size, D gene, V gene, J gene, CDR3 DNA, CDR3 protein. D genes are given only for firm matches. A row's size may be missing; if present it is once, few, many or a size class.

>.|.|TRBV11-2|TRBJ2-7
TGTGCCAGCAGCTTGGATGCGGTGCCCTACGGCGAGCAGTACTTC
CASSLDAVPYGEQYF
>.|.|TRBV28|TRBJ2-3
TGTGCCAGCAGTAAAGGGCCACTAGCCTCAGATGGGGATACGCAGTATTTT
CASSKGPLASDGDTQYF
>.|TRBD1|TRBV7-2|TRBJ2-1
TGTGCCAGCAGCATTGGACAGGGGCCCTACAATGAGCAGTTCTTC
CASSIGQGPYNEQFF
>.|.|TRBV2|TRBJ1-5
TGTGCCAGCAGTGTAATCGGGGGTCAGCCCCAGCATTTT
CASSVIGGQPQHF
>.|.|TRBV6-1|TRBJ2-7
TGTGCCAGCAGTGAACAGTTTTGGGACAACTCCTACGAGCAGTACTTC
CASSEQFWDNSYEQYF
>.|.|TRBV10-3|TRBJ1-2
TGTGCCATCAGTGCTTTTATCAGGGAGGCTGGCTACACCTTC
CAISAFIREAGYTF
>.|.|TRBV7-6|TRBJ1-3
TGTGCCAGCAGCTTAATGGGCGCTGGAAACACCATATATTTT
CASSLMGAGNTIYF
>once|.|TRBV7-9|TRBJ1-2
TGTGCCAGCAGCCGAGGAGGCGTCTATGGCTACACCTTC
CASSRGGVYGYTF
>.|TRBD1|TRBV18|TRBJ2-5
TGTGCCAGCTCACCGACCGACAGGGGGCGAGAGACCCAGTACTTC
CASSPTDRGRETQYF
>.|.|TRBV11-2|TRBJ1-5
TGTGCCAGCAGTCAACCGGGGAGTCAGCCCCAGCATTTT
CASSQPGSQPQHF
>.|.|TRBV29-1|TRBJ2-6
TGCAGCGTTGCAAGGAGCTCTGGGGCCAACGTCCTGACTTTC
CSVARSSGANVLTF
>.|.|TRBV30|TRBJ2-6
TGTGCCTGGAAACAGGGATCTGGGGCCAACGTCCTGACTTTC
CAWKQGSGANVLTF
>.|TRBD2|TRBV29-1|TRBJ2-1
TGCAGCTCCGGGGAGGGTTTGACTGAGCAGTTCTTC
CSSGEGLTEQFF
>.|TRBD2|TRBV9|TRBJ2-2
TGTGCCAGCAGCGTAGCCCCCCGACTAGCGGGTAACACCGGGGAGCTGTTTTTT
CASSVAPRLAGNTGELFF
>.|.|TRBV27|TRBJ1-3
TGTGCCAGCAAGACAAGCCCAGGAAACACCATATATTTT
CASKTSPGNTIYF
>.|TRBD1|TRBV19|TRBJ1-2
TGTGCCAGTAGTCCCCGGGACAGACCATATGGCTACACCTTC
CASSPRDRPYGYTF
>.|.|TRBV23-1|TRBJ2-7
TGCGCCAGCAGGCGGCAGTCAAGCTCCTACGAGCAGTACTTC
CASRRQSSSYEQYF
>few|.|TRBV13|TRBJ2-7
TGTGCCAGCAGCCGCGGGCGGTGGGACTACGAGCAGTACTTC
CASSRGRWDYEQYF
>.|TRBD1|TRBV7-9|TRBJ2-1
TGTGCCAGCAGCTTAGGTCAGGGGGTGGGCAATGAGCAGTTCTTC
CASSLGQGVGNEQFF
>.|.|TRBV30|TRBJ1-4
TGTGCCTGGAAAAGACAGTTTCCCTCGCCACTTGGTGAAAAACTGTTTTTT
CAWKRQFPSPLGEKLFF
>.|.|TRBV7-6|TRBJ2-3
TGTGCCAGCAGCCCGCACAGGGGCACAGATACGCAGTATTTT
CASSPHRGTDTQYF
>.|.|TRBV29-1|TRBJ1-4
TGCAGCGTCCGGAGACAGAGGCGTGAAAAACTGTTTTTT
CSVRRQRREKLFF
>.|.|TRBV5-8|TRBJ2-7
TGTGCCAGCACCCGGCCAGGGAATCGTCCCTACGAGCAGTACTTC
CASTRPGNRPYEQYF
>.|TRBD2|TRBV28|TRBJ2-1
TGTGCCAGCAGCCGGGGGGTCCGCAGGGTGGATGAGCAGTTCTTC
CASSRGVRRVDEQFF
>.|TRBD1|TRBV6-4|TRBJ1-1
TGTGCCAGCAGTCCTTCCGGGACAGGGACTGAAGCTTTCTTT
CASSPSGTGTEAFF
>.|.|TRBV7-3|TRBJ1-1
TGTGCCAGCAGCTTAGGGGTAGGGGCCCGGGAAGCTTTCTTT
CASSLGVGAREAFF
>.|.|TRBV6-5|TRBJ1-5
TGTGCCAGCAGTTACTCCAGAGGGAGCAATCAGCCCCAGCATTTT
CASSYSRGSNQPQHF
>.|.|TRBV28|TRBJ1-5
TGTGCCAGCAGCCCAAGGGGGTCCCAGCATTTT
CASSPRGSQHF
>.|.|TRBV7-2|TRBJ2-7
TGTGCCAGCAGCTTAGGGCTAGCCTCCGAGCAGTACTTC
CASSLGLASEQYF
>few|.|TRBV19|TRBJ1-2
TGTGCCATCCCAGGGAAGACAGGCTATGGCTACACCTTC
CAIPGKTGYGYTF
>.|TRBD1|TRBV7-3|TRBJ2-5
TGTGCCAGCAGCCCCAGGACAGGGGACCTAAGAGAGACCCAGTACTTC
CASSPRTGDLRETQYF
>few|TRBD1|TRBV13|TRBJ2-7
TGTGCCAGCAGCTTGTGGACAGGGGAGAGCTCCTACGAGCAGTACTTC
CASSLWTGESSYEQYF
>.|TRBD1|TRBV5-1|TRBJ2-7
TGCGCCAGCAGCTTGGGAGACAGGGGAAAAGAGCAGTACTTC
CASSLGDRGKEQYF
>.|.|TRBV11-2|TRBJ2-7
TGTGCCAGCAGCTTAGACGCAGAGCGCTACGAGCAGTACTTC
CASSLDAERYEQYF
>.|TRBD2|TRBV10-3|TRBJ2-7
TGTGCCATCAGTGAAAGAGTCGGGACTAGAGGGACTTCCTACGAGCAGTACTTC
CAISERVGTRGTSYEQYF
>few|TRBD2|TRBV5-1|TRBJ2-5
TGCGCCAGCAGCTTGGTAGGCGGGGGGACCAGGGAGACCCAGTACTTC
CASSLVGGGTRETQYF
>.|.|TRBV15|TRBJ1-1
TGTGCCACCAGCAGGGCCGGAGGGCGAAGGGGTGAAGCTTTCTTT
CATSRAGGRRGEAFF
>few|TRBD1|TRBV5-1|TRBJ2-5
TGCGCCAGCAGCTTTCCGGGACAGGGAATCGGCCAAGAGACCCAGTACTTC
CASSFPGQGIGQETQYF
>.|TRBD1|TRBV7-9|TRBJ1-1
TGTGCCAGCAGCGCCTTTACAGGGGAGGACGCTGAAGCTTTCTTT
CASSAFTGEDAEAFF
>.|.|TRBV2|TRBJ2-2
TGTGCCAGCAGTGAGACTCGGGCCGGGGAGCTGTTTTTT
CASSETRAGELFF
>.|.|TRBV4-1|TRBJ1-1
TGCGCCAGCAGCCAAGATTTTGGGTCCGGAGACACTGAAGCTTTCTTT
CASSQDFGSGDTEAFF
>.|TRBD2|TRBV29-1|TRBJ2-5
TGCAGCGTTTGGGCGGGGGACCAAGAGACCCAGTACTTC
CSVWAGDQETQYF
>.|.|TRBV29-1|TRBJ2-2
TGCAGCGTTGGGGGACACCTTGGAAGTAGGTCCACCGGGGAGCTGTTTTTT
CSVGGHLGSRSTGELFF
>.|TRBD2|TRBV7-9|TRBJ2-5
TGTGCCAGCAGCTTAGTCGGCGGGGGGGTCCAAGAGACCCAGTACTTC
CASSLVGGGVQETQYF
>once|.|TRBV21-1|TRBJ2-5
TGTGCCAGGAAGGCCGACCCGGGACAGGGTAGACAAGAGACCCAGTACTTC
CARKADPGQGRQETQYF
>once|TRBD2|TRBV7-3|TRBJ2-3
TGTGCCAGCAGCTCATCGGGACTAGGGGTAGATACGCAGTATTTT
CASSSSGLGVDTQYF
>once|.|TRBV27|TRBJ2-1
TGTGCCAGCAGTTACCTCGGGAGTGAGCAGCTCTTC
CASSYLGSEQLF
>.|TRBD2|TRBV30|TRBJ2-5
TGTGCCTGGAGTGTAAGGACTAGCGGGGGTTCGGGGGAGACCCAGTACTTC
CAWSVRTSGGSGETQYF
>few|.|TRBV7-3|TRBJ1-6
TGTGCCAGCAGCTTCGACAGGAATTCACCCCTCCACTTT
CASSFDRNSPLHF
>.|TRBD2|TRBV25-1|TRBJ2-2
TGTGCCAGCAGCTGGGGGGGCGGGGAGCTGTTTTTT
CASSWGGGELFF
>.|.|TRBV30|TRBJ2-1
TGTGCCTGGAGGGGCGGGAACCTTCGCTACAATGAGCAGTTCTTC
CAWRGGNLRYNEQFF